The 17 T cell receptor beta chains below were found in one sample sequenced in a study of cytomegalovirus exposure and HLA in healthy donors. PCR amplification relied on 60 Vbeta primers (plus 13 Jbeta primers). This table comes from immunoSEQ multiplex PCR, and its TCRdb copy is limited to in-frame clones, with some not included. Of about 130,000 clones in the sample, roughly 74% were seen once. Sequencing input: PBMCs. The receptors here all came from a woman between 50 and 59 years old in good health and CMV-seropositive.

The CDR3 loop reads CASSDRGGYGYTF. CDR3 sequence (DNA): TGTGCCAGCAGCGACAGGGGAGGATATGGCTACACCTTC. The V call is TRBV7-9, the J call TRBJ1-2, with TRBD1 matching over 8 bases. J lost 5 bases, V lost 5 bases, and 4 bases had no gene match. Germline values: CDR1 SEHNR, CDR2 FQNEAQ (reference sequence). This CDR3 is built from 13 residues.

The V gene is TRBV5-1, the J gene TRBJ2-3, with 11 bases identical to TRBD2. Trimming cost V 2 bases and J 5 bases; bases outside gene matches: 7. This CDR3 region has 16 residues. Germline V CDR1 and CDR2: SGHRS, YFSETQ. The CDR3 is CASSLLAGVRGDTQYF. CDR3 DNA sequence: TGCGCCAGCAGCTTACTAGCGGGGGTTCGGGGAGATACGCAGTATTTT.

This rearrangement joins TRBV11-1 to TRBJ1-3, with D maybe TRBD1 (6 bases). The V gene lost 1 base and the J gene lost 5 bases, with 12 bases spanning the gap. The CDR3 is 15 residues long. The germline V gene encodes CDR1 SGHAT and CDR2 FQDESV (reference sequence). The CDR3 is CASSLGDIGRNTIYF. CDR3 sequence (DNA): TGTGCCAGCAGCTTAGGGGACATCGGACGAAACACCATATATTTT. Complete variable domain (other parts from reference TRBV11-1 and TRBJ1-3): EAEVAQSPRYKITEKSQAVAFWCDPISGHATLYWYRQILGQGPELLVQFQDESVVDDSQLPKDRFSAERLKGVDSTLKIQPAELGDSAMYLCASSLGDIGRNTIYFGEGSWLTVV.

The genes are TRBV5-1 and TRBJ1-6; the D gene is possibly TRBD1 (5 bases). Trimming took off 4 bases at V and 10 bases at J, with 15 bases between the two ends. The CDR3 extends over 14 amino acids. Germline-derived CDR1 and CDR2 are SGHRS and YFSETQ. The DNA for the CDR3 is TGCGCCAGCAGCCTAGGACAAGCCGCCTCACCCCTCCACTTT. It yields the protein CASSLGQAASPLHF.

The chain links TRBV9 to TRBJ1-2; D remains ambiguous. Germline V gene sequence: CDR1 SGDLS, CDR2 YYNGEE. The length of the CDR3 is 14 residues. V was clipped by 4 bases and J by 6 bases, with 16 bases between them. The CDR3 region has the DNA TGTGCCAGCAGCCTCTCCCATGACGGAGATGGCTACACCTTC. This encodes CASSLSHDGDGYTF.

A note on this clone: Its ends do not fully match the called genes, so a read error is possible. This chain links TRBV7-9 with TRBJ1-2; D not certain. This CDR3 comprises 15 residues. The germline V gene encodes CDR1 SEHNR and CDR2 FQNEAQ (reference sequence). The CDR3 spells CSSSFLSWESYGYTF. In nucleotides, the CDR3 is TGTTCCAGCAGCTTTTTATCTTGGGAGAGCTATGGCTACACCTTC. The variable domain in full, with the rest retrieved from reference TRBV7-9 and TRBJ1-2, is DTGVSQNPRHKITKRGQNVTFRCDPISEHNRLYWYRQTLGQGPEFLTYFQNEAQLEKSRLLSDRFSAERPKGSFSTLEIQRTEQGDSAMYLCSSSFLSWESYGYTFGSGTRLTVV.

This clone was picked up a small number of times. The CDR3 reads CASSLMTGGHGYGYTF. As DNA, the CDR3 is TGTGCCAGCAGCTTAATGACGGGGGGACACGGCTATGGCTACACCTTC. This chain uses TRBV7-2 with TRBJ1-2, with a tentative D call TRBD1 (6 bases). Looked up from germline, CDR1 is SGHTA and CDR2 is FQGNSA. The V end lost 2 bases, the J end lost 4 bases, and 17 bases lay between the germline ends. This CDR3 comprises 16 residues.

In its sample, this clone was seen once. The chain couples TRBV13 to TRBJ1-1; TRBD1 matches at 7 bases. The CDR3 covers 14 residues. J was trimmed by 7 bases and V by 5 bases; bases with no gene match: 10. The V gene's germline CDR1 is PRHDT and CDR2 FYEKMQ (reference sequence). The CDR3 DNA reads as TGTGCCAGCAGCATTACAGGGGACGTCGATGAAGCTTTCTTT. It yields the protein CASSITGDVDEAFF.

This clone was detected a few times. The sample has other DNA sequences that encode this CDR3 too. This sequence joins TRBV11-2 and TRBJ1-2, with 8 bases matching TRBD1. V shed 5 bases, J shed 3 bases, and the junction held 2 bases outside the gene matches. This CDR3 is 13 amino acids long. Germline V gives CDR1 SGHAT, CDR2 FQNNGV. CDR3 in amino acids: CASSPGQDYGYTF. CDR3 in DNA: TGTGCCAGCAGCCCGGGACAGGACTATGGCTACACCTTC.

The CDR3 reads CASSLLPGSYEQYF. CDR3 sequence (DNA): TGTGCCAGCAGCTTACTTCCAGGGTCCTACGAGCAGTACTTC. V is TRBV11-2 and J is TRBJ2-7, with D possibly being TRBD1 (5 bases). This CDR3 has 14 amino acids. CDR1 is SGHAT and CDR2 is FQNNGV in the germline V gene. The V end was cut by 2 bases, the J end by 1 base, with 9 bases between.

This clone has only one observation. The chain joins TRBV30 to TRBJ1-2, with 10 bases identical to TRBD1. The CDR3 totals 14 residues. Germline trimming cut 5 bases from V and 6 bases from J; bases unmatched to any gene: 9. Germline-derived CDR1 and CDR2 are GTSNPN and SVGIG (reference sequence). The CDR3: CAWWPGQGYDGYTF. CDR3 nucleotides: TGTGCCTGGTGGCCGGGACAGGGGTATGATGGCTACACCTTC.

The chain uses TRBV27 and TRBJ2-5, with D perhaps TRBD1 (5 bases). The CDR3 has 13 residues. Germline V gene data show CDR1 as MNHEY and CDR2 as SMNVEV (reference sequence). Trimming shortened V by 8 bases and J by 4 bases, and 14 bases separated the two germline ends. The CDR3 region has the DNA TGTGCCAGCCAACGAAACCAGGGAGAGACCCAGTACTTC. Protein sequence: CASQRNQGETQYF.

The chain recombines TRBV30 with TRBJ2-2; no reliable D call. The CDR3 contains 12 residues. Germline CDR1 GTSNPN, CDR2 SVGIG (reference sequence). V lost 2 bases and J 6 bases, leaving 7 bases between the germline ends. The CDR3, as DNA: TGTGCCTGGAGTCCCCTCGCCGGGGAGCTGTTTTTT. This codes for CAWSPLAGELFF. The full variable domain, its missing parts supplied by reference TRBV30 and TRBJ2-2, is SQTIHQWPATLVQPVGSPLSLECTVEGTSNPNLYWYRQAAGRGLQLLFYSVGIGQISSEVPQNLSASRPQDRQFILSSKKLLLSDSGFYLCAWSPLAGELFFGEGSRLTVL.

The V call is TRBV7-2, the J call TRBJ2-5; 8 bases map to TRBD1. The CDR3 consists of 15 residues. Germline V gene sequence: CDR1 SGHTA, CDR2 FQGNSA. V trimming: 5 bases; J trimming: 2 bases; junction bases outside the gene matches: 7. This CDR3 is CASSTRTGRQETQYF. The CDR3 nucleotides are TGTGCCAGCAGCACCCGGACAGGGCGACAAGAGACCCAGTACTTC.

This clone was recorded only once. The chain links TRBV27 to TRBJ2-7; 8 bases match TRBD1. The CDR3 has 14 amino acids. The V gene end was trimmed by 4 bases and the J gene end by 2 bases; junction bases not matched to a gene: 4. CDR1 and CDR2 from the germline V gene are MNHEY and SMNVEV (reference sequence). The CDR3 DNA is TGTGCCAGCAGTTCCGGGACAGGCCCCTACGAGCAGTACTTC. Translated, it gives CASSSGTGPYEQYF.

This clone was seen a single time. This rearrangement joins TRBV4-1 to TRBJ1-2, with D possibly matching TRBD1 (6 bases). Germline V lookup: CDR1 MGHRA, CDR2 YSYEKL. The ends were cut back, 3 bases at V and 0 bases at J, with 20 bases in the middle. The CDR3 spans 18 residues. This CDR3 is CASSQAQGTYGANYGYTF. The CDR3 DNA reads as TGCGCCAGCAGCCAGGCACAGGGTACTTACGGAGCTAACTATGGCTACACCTTC.

V gene TRBV7-2 combines with J gene TRBJ1-4; 9 nucleotides align to TRBD1. CDR1 is SGHTA, CDR2 FQGNSA, per germline. The trim removed 5 bases at V and 6 bases at J, leaving 4 bases unmatched. The length of the CDR3 is 14 residues. CDR3 sequence reads: CASSLQGADEKLFF. CDR3 coding DNA: TGTGCCAGCAGCCTACAGGGGGCTGATGAAAAACTGTTTTTT.